Listed below are T cell receptor beta chains from one sample, sequenced in a study of blood T cell repertoires in COVID-19. Generated by immunoSEQ multiplex PCR, the TCRdb table keeps only in-frame clones and is missing some. The table lists approximately 500,000 clones, around nine tenths of them singletons. Sequences were obtained from peripheral blood. The origin of the receptors is a woman in her forties or fifties with COVID-19, enrolled during active disease. Both conserved end residues are part of each CDR3. A D gene is named only where the DNA matches it firmly. Clone size, where shown, is once, few, many, or a class for clones that have expanded.

V gene	J gene	clone size	D gene	CDR3 protein	CDR3 DNA
TRBV6-5	TRBJ1-1	-	-	CASIPTGLNTEAFF	TGTGCCAGCATTCCGACAGGTCTGAACACTGAAGCTTTCTTT
TRBV19	TRBJ2-7	-	-	CASKRAASTYEQYF	TGTGCCAGTAAGAGGGCAGCCTCTACCTACGAGCAGTACTTC
TRBV2	TRBJ2-1	-	-	CASSVTGGRINEQFF	TGTGCCAGCAGTGTTACCGGGGGACGGATCAATGAGCAGTTCTTC
TRBV11-3	TRBJ1-2	once	-	CASSQGGNGYTF	TGTGCCAGCAGTCAAGGGGGTAACGGCTACACCTTC
TRBV20-1	TRBJ2-3	-	TRBD2	CSGSGADTQYF	TGCAGTGGGAGCGGGGCGGATACGCAGTATTTT
TRBV6-1	TRBJ2-1	once	-	CASSEAGGYNEQFF	TGTGCCAGCAGTGAAGCGGGGGGCTACAATGAGCAGTTCTTC
TRBV6-2/TRBV6-3	TRBJ1-5	-	-	CASSSQTHQPQHF	TGTGCCAGCAGTTCCCAGACTCATCAGCCCCAGCATTTT
TRBV9	TRBJ2-3	-	TRBD2	CASSVAGGGTDTQYF	TGTGCCAGCAGCGTAGCGGGGGGGGGAACAGATACGCAGTATTTT
TRBV10-1	TRBJ2-1	-	-	CASSDTRADEQFF	TGCGCCAGCAGTGATACCAGGGCGGATGAGCAGTTCTTC
TRBV18	TRBJ1-5	-	-	CASSPGEGSNQPQHF	TGTGCCAGCTCACCGGGAGAGGGTAGCAATCAGCCCCAGCATTTT
TRBV10-2	TRBJ1-2	-	-	CASSDLDRSGYTF	TGCGCCAGCAGTGACCTAGACAGAAGCGGCTACACCTTC
TRBV29-1	TRBJ2-7	-	-	CSAGRSSYEQYF	TGCAGCGCTGGGAGGAGCTCCTACGAGCAGTACTTC
TRBV6-1	TRBJ1-2	few	TRBD1	CASSEVGQEAYGYTF	TGTGCCAGCAGTGAAGTGGGACAGGAGGCTTATGGCTACACCTTC
TRBV3-1/TRBV3-2	TRBJ2-1	once	TRBD1	CASSQMPGTAYNEQFF	TGTGCCAGCAGCCAGATGCCCGGGACAGCCTACAATGAGCAGTTCTTC
TRBV5-4	TRBJ1-2	-	-	CASSFDGGNYGYTF	TGTGCCAGCAGCTTTGATGGGGGGAACTATGGCTACACCTTC
TRBV19	TRBJ1-4	-	-	CASSTTGAWEKLFF	TGTGCCAGTAGTACGACGGGTGCCTGGGAAAAACTGTTTTTT
TRBV2	TRBJ2-7	-	-	CASSEGGISRYYEQYF	TGTGCCAGCAGTGAAGGAGGGATTTCGCGATACTACGAGCAGTACTTC
TRBV24-1	TRBJ1-2	-	TRBD1	CATNVKGTGAYGYTF	TGTGCCACCAACGTAAAAGGGACAGGCGCCTATGGCTACACCTTC
TRBV7-2	TRBJ1-5	once	-	CASSLVGGREPQHF	TGTGCCAGCAGCTTAGTGGGGGGGAGAGAGCCCCAGCATTTT
TRBV6-5	TRBJ2-3	-	-	CASSYKADRQYF	TGTGCCAGCAGTTACAAGGCGGACAGGCAGTATTTT
TRBV12-5	TRBJ2-7	-	-	CASGPTGRDEQYF	TGTGCTAGTGGCCCCACGGGCAGGGACGAGCAGTACTTC
TRBV13	TRBJ1-2	-	-	CASDPRGERGYTF	TGTGCCAGCGACCCCCGGGGGGAGCGGGGCTACACCTTC
TRBV6-6	TRBJ2-3	-	-	CASSLRTVYTDTQYF	TGTGCCAGCAGCCTCCGGACAGTCTACACAGATACGCAGTATTTT
TRBV6-2/TRBV6-3	TRBJ2-3	few	TRBD2	CASSSGGATDTQYF	TGTGCCAGCAGTAGCGGGGGGGCGACAGATACGCAGTATTTT
TRBV5-1	TRBJ2-7	-	TRBD2	CASSLVPTSRTYEQYF	TGCGCCAGCAGCTTGGTGCCGACTAGCCGCACCTACGAGCAGTACTTC
TRBV2	TRBJ2-1	-	TRBD1	CASSEKTGTYNEQFF	TGTGCCAGCAGTGAAAAGACAGGGACCTACAATGAGCAGTTCTTC
TRBV20-1	TRBJ2-3	-	-	CSARDRGTQYF	TGCAGTGCTCGAGACCGGGGTACGCAGTATTTT